The rows below give T cell receptor beta chains drawn from one sample of a study of CD4 T cells in relation to SARS-CoV-2 and coronaviruses. Sequencing was performed with immunoSEQ multiplex PCR; in TCRdb, only in-frame clones are kept and a portion is missing. The sample lists approximately 22,000 clones; about 71% were seen once. These receptors' antigens are unknown. Sequencing input: CD4+ T cells from PBMCs, cultured in vitro. Every receptor here comes from a human donor in good health. CDR3s include the opening cysteine and the closing phenylalanine or tryptophan. A D gene is named only where the DNA matches it firmly. Clone sizes are given selectively: once, few, many, or a class where the clone is expanded.

clone_size j_call v_call d_call cdr3_aa cdr3_nt
few TRBJ2-7 TRBV5-6 TRBD1 CASSLAQGQGGEQYF TGTGCCAGCAGCTTGGCCCAGGGACAGGGCGGCGAGCAGTACTTC
few TRBJ1-2 TRBV7-8 TRBD1 CASSRGTGNYGYTF TGTGCCAGCAGCCGTGGGACAGGGAACTATGGCTACACCTTC
. TRBJ1-1 TRBV29-1 . CSVDRQGVNTEAFF TGCAGCGTTGATCGGCAGGGCGTGAACACTGAAGCTTTCTTT
. TRBJ2-2 TRBV25-1 . CASSDRRGRSTGELFF TGTGCCAGCAGTGACCGTCGGGGGCGCAGTACCGGGGAGCTGTTTTTT
once TRBJ1-5 TRBV10-3 TRBD1 CAISESIPTGGNQPQHF TGTGCCATCAGTGAGTCGATTCCTACAGGGGGAAATCAGCCCCAGCATTTT
few TRBJ1-2 TRBV19 . CASRDRGLDGYTF TGTGCCAGTCGGGACCGCGGCCTCGATGGCTACACCTTC
once TRBJ2-7 TRBV7-2 . CASSLLKGYEQYF TGTGCCAGCAGCTTACTGAAGGGCTACGAGCAGTACTTC
. TRBJ2-2 TRBV10-1 . CANETKRKDTGELFF TGCGCCAACGAGACAAAGCGAAAGGACACCGGGGAGCTGTTTTTT
. TRBJ1-2 TRBV7-9 . CATGGDRLSYGYTF TGTGCCACCGGGGGAGACAGACTCAGCTATGGCTACACCTTC
. TRBJ2-1 TRBV30 . CAWSPFGGNEQFF TGTGCCTGGAGTCCCTTCGGCGGTAATGAGCAGTTCTTC
. TRBJ1-2 TRBV7-8 . CASSLVWGERDYGYTF TGTGCCAGCAGCTTAGTGTGGGGGGAGCGAGACTATGGCTACACCTTC
once TRBJ1-6 TRBV10-3 . CAGKGRDNSPLHF TGTGCCGGCAAGGGTCGGGATAATTCACCCCTCCACTTT
. TRBJ1-2 TRBV15 TRBD1 CATSRETGSGYTF TGTGCCACCAGCAGAGAGACAGGGAGTGGCTACACCTTC
. TRBJ1-1 TRBV7-9 . CASSLASNVLSNTEAFF TGTGCCAGCAGCTTAGCATCCAACGTGTTATCGAACACTGAAGCTTTCTTT
. TRBJ1-1 TRBV6-5 . CASSYSGTANTEAFF TGTGCCAGCAGTTACTCGGGAACGGCGAACACTGAAGCTTTCTTT
once TRBJ2-1 TRBV5-1 TRBD2 CASSRSGTSGSNEQFF TGCGCCAGCAGCCGGTCCGGGACTAGCGGGAGCAATGAGCAGTTCTTC
. TRBJ2-7 TRBV4-3 . CASSKTQGYEQYF TGCGCCAGCAGCAAGACCCAGGGCTACGAGCAGTACTTC
. TRBJ2-2 TRBV19 . CASSISGVDTGELFF TGTGCCAGTAGTATATCAGGGGTCGACACCGGGGAGCTGTTTTTT
. TRBJ2-3 TRBV5-4 . CASSLYGGSQDTQYF TGTGCCAGCAGCTTGTATGGAGGGTCGCAAGATACGCAGTATTTT
. TRBJ2-7 TRBV6-6 TRBD2 CASSYVTSGGAKQYF TGTGCCAGCAGTTACGTGACTAGCGGGGGGGCCAAACAGTACTTC
. TRBJ2-7 TRBV5-1 . CASSLIDRSYEQYF TGCGCCAGCAGCTTGATTGACAGATCCTACGAGCAGTACTTC
. TRBJ1-3 TRBV27 . CASSLRGAGNTIYF TGTGCCAGCAGTTTAAGGGGAGCGGGAAACACCATATATTTT
. TRBJ2-3 TRBV7-2 . CASSPRLDGTDTQYF TGTGCCAGCAGCCCTAGGTTGGACGGGACAGATACGCAGTATTTT
. TRBJ1-5 TRBV6-5 TRBD1 CASHYGTGQPQHF TGTGCCAGTCACTATGGGACAGGTCAGCCCCAGCATTTT
few TRBJ1-2 TRBV5-1 . CASSSPLIFDGYTF TGCGCCAGCAGCTCCCCCCTCATATTCGATGGCTACACCTTC
. TRBJ1-1 TRBV19 . CASTYGWNTEAFF TGTGCCAGTACCTACGGATGGAACACTGAAGCTTTCTTT
. TRBJ2-2 TRBV4-3 TRBD1 CASSQNPGQSTGELFF TGCGCCAGCAGCCAGAACCCGGGACAGAGCACCGGGGAGCTGTTTTTT
. TRBJ2-3 TRBV5-1 TRBD1 CASKTQGARTDTQYF TGCGCCAGCAAAACCCAGGGGGCGCGTACAGATACGCAGTATTTT
. TRBJ2-3 TRBV30 . CAWSVRSSWRLF TGTGCCTGGAGTGTACGGTCTAGCTGGAGGCTTTTT
. TRBJ2-4 TRBV14 . CASSQGAFRDIQYF TGTGCCAGCAGCCAAGGGGCCTTCCGGGACATTCAGTACTTC
. TRBJ1-6 TRBV6-5 . CASRGLDSPLHF TGTGCCAGCCGCGGGCTCGATTCACCCCTCCACTTT
. TRBJ1-2 TRBV7-9 . CASSLELFPYGYTF TGTGCCAGCAGCTTAGAACTTTTTCCCTATGGCTACACCTTC
. TRBJ2-2 TRBV21-1 . CASSKRDRGTGELFF TGTGCCAGCAGCAAGCGGGACAGGGGAACCGGGGAGCTGTTTTTT
few TRBJ1-6 TRBV30 . CASSRSSYNSPLHF TGTGCCAGTTCAAGGAGCTCCTATAATTCACCCCTCCACTTT
. TRBJ2-7 TRBV9 . CASSPTGGTVAYEQYF TGTGCCAGCAGCCCAACGGGGGGGACAGTCGCCTACGAGCAGTACTTC
few TRBJ2-7 TRBV10-3 TRBD2 CAISDPSKGLAGANYEQYF TGTGCCATCAGTGACCCGTCTAAGGGACTAGCGGGAGCAAACTACGAGCAGTACTTC
few TRBJ1-6 TRBV25-1 . CASTHGRASSLHF TGTGCCAGCACCCATGGCAGGGCAAGTTCCCTCCACTTT
. TRBJ1-6 TRBV6-5 . CASSYNANSSLHF TGTGCCAGCAGTTACAATGCCAATTCATCCCTCCACTTT
. TRBJ2-7 TRBV4-2 . CASSQSRRVWTETYEQYF TGTGCCAGCAGCCAATCGCGGAGGGTCTGGACGGAGACCTACGAGCAGTACTTC
. TRBJ2-7 TRBV7-9 TRBD2 CASSKRAGGNYEQYF TGTGCCAGCAGCAAAAGGGCGGGGGGGAACTACGAGCAGTACTTC
. TRBJ2-1 TRBV4-1 TRBD2 CASSQDRRGGPSYNEQFF TGCGCCAGCAGCCAAGATCGGCGGGGGGGCCCGTCCTACAATGAGCAGTTCTTC
. TRBJ1-4 TRBV6-7 . CASSSRVGTNEKLFF TGTGCCAGCAGTTCCAGGGTGGGAACTAATGAAAAACTGTTTTTT